This T cell receptor (beta chain) was captured by sequencing in a study of blood T cell repertoires in COVID-19. Turning to the study itself: T cells, B-cell-depleted T cells, or PBMCs provided the cDNA or gDNA that served as material.

Recruitment covered about two dozen US areas and drew participants whose ages spanned about 18 to 95 years. This CDR3 has 18 amino acids. V lost 5 bases, J lost 10 bases, and 16 bases stayed unmatched. Germline V lookup: CDR1 SGHVS, CDR2 FNYEAQ. Sequencing was performed with immunoSEQ multiplex PCR; in TCRdb, only in-frame clones are kept and a portion is missing. This sample has about 370,000 clones; approximately 92% occur once, and the top ten carry 0.95% to 1.1%. The sequence was obtained from a young man who had recovered from COVID-19. The sample consisted of PBMCs or T cells enriched from blood (not recorded which). The chain is built from TRBV7-6 and TRBJ1-6, with 11 nucleotides matching TRBD1. The CDR3 protein is CASSERPGQGGGYSPLHF. CDR3 DNA sequence: TGTGCCAGCAGCGAACGGCCGGGACAGGGGGGAGGTTACTCACCCCTCCACTTT.